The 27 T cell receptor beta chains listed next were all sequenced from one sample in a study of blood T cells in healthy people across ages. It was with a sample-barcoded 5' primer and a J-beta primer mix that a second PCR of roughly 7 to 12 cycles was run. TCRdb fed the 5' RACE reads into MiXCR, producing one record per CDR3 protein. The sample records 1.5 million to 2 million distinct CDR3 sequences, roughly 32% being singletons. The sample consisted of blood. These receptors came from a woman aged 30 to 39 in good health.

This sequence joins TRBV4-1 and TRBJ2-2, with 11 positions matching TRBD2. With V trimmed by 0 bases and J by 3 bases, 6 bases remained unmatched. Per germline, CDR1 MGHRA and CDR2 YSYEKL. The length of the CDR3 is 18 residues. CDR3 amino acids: CASSQDPTSGAYTGELFF. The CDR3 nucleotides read TGCGCCAGCAGCCAAGACCCGACTAGCGGGGCCTACACCGGGGAGCTGTTTTTT.

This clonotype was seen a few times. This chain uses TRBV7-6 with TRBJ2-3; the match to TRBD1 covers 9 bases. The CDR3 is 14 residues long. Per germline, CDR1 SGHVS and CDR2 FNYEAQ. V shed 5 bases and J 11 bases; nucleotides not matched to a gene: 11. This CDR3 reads CASSTRDRELQQYF. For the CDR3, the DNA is TGTGCCAGCAGCACCCGGGACAGGGAGCTCCAGCAGTATTTT.

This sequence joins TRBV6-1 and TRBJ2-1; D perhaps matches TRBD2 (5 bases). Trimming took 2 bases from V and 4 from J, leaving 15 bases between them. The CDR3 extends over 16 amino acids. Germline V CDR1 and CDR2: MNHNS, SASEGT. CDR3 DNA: TGTGCCAGCAGTGAATCTCGGTCGGGCGGGTACAATGAGCAGTTCTTC. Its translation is CASSESRSGGYNEQFF.

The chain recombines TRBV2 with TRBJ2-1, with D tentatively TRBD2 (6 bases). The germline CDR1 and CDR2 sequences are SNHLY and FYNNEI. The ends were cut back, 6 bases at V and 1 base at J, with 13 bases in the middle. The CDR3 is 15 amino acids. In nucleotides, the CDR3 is TGTGCCAGCAGGGGCAGCGGGCCTTCCTACAATGAGCAGTTCTTC. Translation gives CASRGSGPSYNEQFF.

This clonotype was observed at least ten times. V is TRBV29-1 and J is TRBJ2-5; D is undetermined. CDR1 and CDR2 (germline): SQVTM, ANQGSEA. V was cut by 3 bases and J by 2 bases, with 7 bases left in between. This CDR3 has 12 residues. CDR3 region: CSVDGEQETQYF. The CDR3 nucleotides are TGCAGCGTTGACGGCGAACAAGAGACCCAGTACTTC.

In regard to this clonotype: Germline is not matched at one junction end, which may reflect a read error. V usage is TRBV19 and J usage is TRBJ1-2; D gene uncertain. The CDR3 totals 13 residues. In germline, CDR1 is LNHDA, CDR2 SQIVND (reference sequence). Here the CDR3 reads CASSPTADYGYTF. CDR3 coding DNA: TGCGCCAGTAGCCCGACTGCTGACTATGGCTACACCTTC.

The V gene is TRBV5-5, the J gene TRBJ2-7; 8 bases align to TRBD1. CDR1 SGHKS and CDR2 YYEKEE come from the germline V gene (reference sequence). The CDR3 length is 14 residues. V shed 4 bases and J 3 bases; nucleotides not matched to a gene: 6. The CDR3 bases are TGTGCCAGCAGCAATACGGACAGGGACTACGAGCAGTACTTC. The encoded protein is CASSNTDRDYEQYF.

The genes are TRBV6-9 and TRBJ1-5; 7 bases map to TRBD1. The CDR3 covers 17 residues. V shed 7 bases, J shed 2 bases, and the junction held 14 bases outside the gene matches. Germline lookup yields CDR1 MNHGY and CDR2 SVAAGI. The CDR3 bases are TGTGCCAGCATCCGTACAGGGGCTCGTGTGGGCAATCAGCCCCAGCATTTT. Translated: CASIRTGARVGNQPQHF.

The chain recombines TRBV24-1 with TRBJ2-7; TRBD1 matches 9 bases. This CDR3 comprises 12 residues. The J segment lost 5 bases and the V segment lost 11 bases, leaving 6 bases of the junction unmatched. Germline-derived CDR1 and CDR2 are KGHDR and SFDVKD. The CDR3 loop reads CAIGDRVDEQYF. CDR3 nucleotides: TGTGCCATCGGGGACAGGGTCGACGAGCAGTACTTC.

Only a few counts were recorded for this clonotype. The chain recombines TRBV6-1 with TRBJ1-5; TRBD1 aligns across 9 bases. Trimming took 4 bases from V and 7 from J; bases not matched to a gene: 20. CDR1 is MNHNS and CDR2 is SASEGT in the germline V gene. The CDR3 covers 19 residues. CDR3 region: CASSGVFGQGYLDQQPQHF. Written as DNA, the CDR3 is TGTGCCAGCAGTGGCGTCTTCGGACAGGGGTATCTCGATCAGCAGCCCCAGCATTTT.

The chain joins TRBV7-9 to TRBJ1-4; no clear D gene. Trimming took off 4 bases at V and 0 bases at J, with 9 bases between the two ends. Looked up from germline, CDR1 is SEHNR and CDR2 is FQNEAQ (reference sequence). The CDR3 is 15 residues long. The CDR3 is CASSSILTTNEKLFF. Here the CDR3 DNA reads TGTGCCAGCAGCTCCATACTTACAACTAATGAAAAACTGTTTTTT.

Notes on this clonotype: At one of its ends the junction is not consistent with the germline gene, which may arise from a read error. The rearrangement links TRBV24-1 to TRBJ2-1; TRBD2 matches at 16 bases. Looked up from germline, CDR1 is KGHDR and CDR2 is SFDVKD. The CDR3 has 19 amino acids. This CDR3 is CAISDLTGLAGGKNNEQFF. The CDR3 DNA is TGTGCCATCAGTGATTTGACGGGACTAGCGGGAGGGAAGAACAATGAGCAGTTCTTC.

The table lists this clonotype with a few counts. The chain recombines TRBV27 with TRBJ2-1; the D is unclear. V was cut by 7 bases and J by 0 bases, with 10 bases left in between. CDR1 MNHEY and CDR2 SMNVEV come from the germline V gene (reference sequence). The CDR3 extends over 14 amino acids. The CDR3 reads CASKELSSYNEQFF. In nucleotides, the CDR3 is TGTGCCAGCAAAGAACTTAGCTCCTACAATGAGCAGTTCTTC.

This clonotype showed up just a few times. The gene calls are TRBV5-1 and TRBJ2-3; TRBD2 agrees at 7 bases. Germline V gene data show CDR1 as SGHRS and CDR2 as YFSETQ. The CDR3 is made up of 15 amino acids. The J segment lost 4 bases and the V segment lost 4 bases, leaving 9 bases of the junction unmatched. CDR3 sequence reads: CASSRIGDYADTQYF. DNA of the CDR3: TGCGCCAGCAGCAGAATCGGGGACTACGCAGATACGCAGTATTTT.

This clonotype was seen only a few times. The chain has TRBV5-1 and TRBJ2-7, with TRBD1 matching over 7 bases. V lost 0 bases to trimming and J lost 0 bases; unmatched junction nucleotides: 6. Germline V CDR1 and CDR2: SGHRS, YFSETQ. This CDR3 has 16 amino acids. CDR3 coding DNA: TGCGCCAGCAGCTTGGGTTTCCAGGGGGACTCCTACGAGCAGTACTTC. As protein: CASSLGFQGDSYEQYF.

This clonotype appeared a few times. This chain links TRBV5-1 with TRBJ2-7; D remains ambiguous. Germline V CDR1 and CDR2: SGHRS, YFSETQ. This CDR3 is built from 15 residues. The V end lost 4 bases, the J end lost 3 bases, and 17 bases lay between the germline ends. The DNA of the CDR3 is TGCGCCAGCAGCCCCCCCGGTACGGCATACTACGAGCAGTACTTC. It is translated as CASSPPGTAYYEQYF.

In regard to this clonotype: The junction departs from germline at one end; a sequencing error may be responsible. The chain's CDR3 is CASSLAIEQYF. The CDR3 DNA reads TGTGCCAGCAGCCTAGCCATCGAGCAGTACTTC. V gene TRBV7-9 combines with J gene TRBJ2-4; a weak D match, TRBD2 (5 bases). With the DNA end fitting TRBJ2-7 better, the J assignment may be wrong. This CDR3 has 11 amino acids. Germline V CDR1 and CDR2: SEHNR, FQNEAQ (reference sequence).

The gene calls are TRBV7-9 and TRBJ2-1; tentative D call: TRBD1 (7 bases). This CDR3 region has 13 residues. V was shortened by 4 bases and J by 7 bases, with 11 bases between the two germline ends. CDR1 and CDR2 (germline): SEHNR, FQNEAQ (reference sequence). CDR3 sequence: CASSWQGGNEQFF. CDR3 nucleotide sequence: TGTGCCAGCAGCTGGCAGGGGGGAAATGAGCAGTTCTTC.

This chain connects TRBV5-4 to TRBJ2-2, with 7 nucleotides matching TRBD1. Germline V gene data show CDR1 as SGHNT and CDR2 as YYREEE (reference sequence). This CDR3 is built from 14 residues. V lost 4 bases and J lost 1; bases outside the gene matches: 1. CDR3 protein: CASSPGGNTGELFF. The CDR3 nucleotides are TGTGCCAGCAGCCCAGGGGGGAACACCGGGGAGCTGTTTTTT.

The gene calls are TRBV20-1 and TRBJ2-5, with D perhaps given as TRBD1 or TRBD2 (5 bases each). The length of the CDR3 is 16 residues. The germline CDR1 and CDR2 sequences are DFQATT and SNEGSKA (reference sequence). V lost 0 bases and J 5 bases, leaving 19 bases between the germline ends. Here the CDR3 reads CSARDLVGVESETQYF. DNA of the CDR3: TGCAGTGCTAGAGATCTCGTGGGGGTAGAGTCGGAGACCCAGTACTTC.

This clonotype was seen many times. CDR3 protein: CSARPLTASYEQYF. The CDR3 region has the DNA TGCAGTGCTCGCCCACTGACAGCCTCCTACGAGCAGTACTTC. The chain joins TRBV20-1 to TRBJ2-7, with D maybe TRBD1 (5 bases). The germline CDR1 and CDR2 sequences are DFQATT and SNEGSKA (reference sequence). V lost 5 bases, J lost 0 bases, and 14 bases lay in between. This CDR3 region has 14 residues.

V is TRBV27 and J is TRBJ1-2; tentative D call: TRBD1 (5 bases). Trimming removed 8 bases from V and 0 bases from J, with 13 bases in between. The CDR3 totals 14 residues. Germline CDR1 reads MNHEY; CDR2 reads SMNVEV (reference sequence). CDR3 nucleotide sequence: TGTGCCAGCGGATTAAGGGGCCCTAACTATGGCTACACCTTC. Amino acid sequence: CASGLRGPNYGYTF.

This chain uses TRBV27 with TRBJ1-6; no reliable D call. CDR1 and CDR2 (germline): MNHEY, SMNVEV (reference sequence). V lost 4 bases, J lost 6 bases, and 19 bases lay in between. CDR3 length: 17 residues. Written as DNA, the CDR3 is TGTGCCAGCAGTTCCGCCTCCGGGTTCAGTGGTAATTCACCCCTCCACTTT. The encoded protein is CASSSASGFSGNSPLHF.

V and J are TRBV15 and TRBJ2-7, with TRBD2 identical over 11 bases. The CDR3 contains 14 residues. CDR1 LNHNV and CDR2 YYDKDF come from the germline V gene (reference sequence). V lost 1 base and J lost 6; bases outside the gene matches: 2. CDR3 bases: TGTGCCACCAGCAGAGTACTAGCGGGGGCCGAGCAGTACTTC. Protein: CATSRVLAGAEQYF.

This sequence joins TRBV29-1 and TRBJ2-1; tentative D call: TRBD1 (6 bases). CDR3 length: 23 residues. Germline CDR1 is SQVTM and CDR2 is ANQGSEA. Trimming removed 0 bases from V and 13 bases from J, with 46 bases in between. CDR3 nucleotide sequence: TGCAGCGTTGAAGATGGGGCGATCCCCGGCCGGGACAAAGGGGATCCGTACCAAGAGACCCAGTTCTTC. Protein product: CSVEDGAIPGRDKGDPYQETQFF.

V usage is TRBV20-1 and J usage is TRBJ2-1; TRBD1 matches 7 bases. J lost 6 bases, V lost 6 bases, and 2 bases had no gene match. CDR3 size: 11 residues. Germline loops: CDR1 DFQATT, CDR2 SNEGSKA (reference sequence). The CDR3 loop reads CSAPGGNEQFF. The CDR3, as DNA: TGCAGTGCCCCAGGGGGCAATGAGCAGTTCTTC.

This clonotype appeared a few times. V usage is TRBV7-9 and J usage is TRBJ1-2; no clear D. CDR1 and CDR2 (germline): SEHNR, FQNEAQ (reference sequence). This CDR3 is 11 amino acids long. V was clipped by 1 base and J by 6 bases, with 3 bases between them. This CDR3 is CASSLEHGYTF. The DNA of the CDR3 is TGTGCCAGCAGCTTAGAACATGGCTACACCTTC. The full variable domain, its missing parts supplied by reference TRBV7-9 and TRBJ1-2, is DTGVSQNPRHKITKRGQNVTFRCDPISEHNRLYWYRQTLGQGPEFLTYFQNEAQLEKSRLLSDRFSAERPKGSFSTLEIQRTEQGDSAMYLCASSLEHGYTFGSGTRLTVV.